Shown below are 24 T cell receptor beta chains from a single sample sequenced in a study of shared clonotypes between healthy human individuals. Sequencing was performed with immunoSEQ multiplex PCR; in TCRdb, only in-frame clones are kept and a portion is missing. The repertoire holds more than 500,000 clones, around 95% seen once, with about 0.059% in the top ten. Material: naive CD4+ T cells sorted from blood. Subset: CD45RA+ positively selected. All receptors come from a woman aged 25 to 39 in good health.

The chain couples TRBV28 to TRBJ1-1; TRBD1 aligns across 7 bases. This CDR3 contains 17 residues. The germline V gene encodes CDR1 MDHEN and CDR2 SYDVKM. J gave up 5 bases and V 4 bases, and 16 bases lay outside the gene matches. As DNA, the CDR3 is TGTGCCAGCAGTTCTTTGACAGGGAAAGGGCTAAAAACTGAAGCTTTCTTT. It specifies CASSSLTGKGLKTEAFF.

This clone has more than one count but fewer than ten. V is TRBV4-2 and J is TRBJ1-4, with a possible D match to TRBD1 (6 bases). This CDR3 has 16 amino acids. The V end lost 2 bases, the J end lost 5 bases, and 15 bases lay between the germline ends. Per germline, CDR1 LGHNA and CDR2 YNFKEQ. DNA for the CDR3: TGTGCCAGCAGCCAAACCACGACAGGTCCAAATGAAAAACTGTTTTTT. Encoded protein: CASSQTTTGPNEKLFF.

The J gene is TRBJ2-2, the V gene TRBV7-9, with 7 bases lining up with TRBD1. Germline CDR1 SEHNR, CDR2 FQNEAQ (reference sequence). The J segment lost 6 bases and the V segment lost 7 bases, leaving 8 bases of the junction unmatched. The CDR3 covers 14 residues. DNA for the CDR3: TGTGCCAGCACACCCCGACAGGGCCCCGGGGAGCTGTTTTTT. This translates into CASTPRQGPGELFF.

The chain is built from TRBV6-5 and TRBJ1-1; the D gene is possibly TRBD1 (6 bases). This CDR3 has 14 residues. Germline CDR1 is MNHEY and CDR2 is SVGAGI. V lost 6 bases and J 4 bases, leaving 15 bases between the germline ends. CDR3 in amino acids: CASSPQGTVTEAFF. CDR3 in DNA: TGTGCCAGCAGCCCGCAGGGGACGGTCACTGAAGCTTTCTTT.

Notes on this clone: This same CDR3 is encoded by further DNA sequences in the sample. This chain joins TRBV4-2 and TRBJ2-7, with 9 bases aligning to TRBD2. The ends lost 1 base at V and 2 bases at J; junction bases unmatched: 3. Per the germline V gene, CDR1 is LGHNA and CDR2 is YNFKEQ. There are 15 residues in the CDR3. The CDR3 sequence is CASSQGASGTYEQYF. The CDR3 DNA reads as TGTGCCAGCAGCCAAGGAGCTAGCGGGACCTACGAGCAGTACTTC.

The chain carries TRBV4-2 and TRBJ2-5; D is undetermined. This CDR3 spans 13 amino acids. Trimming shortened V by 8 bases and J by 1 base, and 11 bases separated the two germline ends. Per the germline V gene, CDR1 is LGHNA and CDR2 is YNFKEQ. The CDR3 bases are TGTGCCAGCGGCCCGAACAGCCAAGAGACCCAGTACTTC. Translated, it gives CASGPNSQETQYF.

CDR3 sequence: CASSGQDRGETEAFF. The CDR3 DNA reads TGTGCCAGCTCAGGGCAAGACAGGGGGGAAACTGAAGCTTTCTTT. The chain couples TRBV18 to TRBJ1-1; 9 bases map to TRBD1. Germline CDR1 KGHSH, CDR2 LQKENI. CDR3 size: 15 residues. V was pared by 5 bases and J by 5 bases, with 9 bases of the junction left unmatched.

The CDR3 DNA is TGTGCCAGCAGCTGGCCTACTAGCGGGAACTTAGGTACGCAGTATTTT. This codes for CASSWPTSGNLGTQYF. The V and J genes are TRBV7-2 and TRBJ2-3; 10 bases map to TRBD2. The CDR3 length is 16 residues. V was pared by 4 bases and J by 8 bases, with 12 bases of the junction left unmatched. From germline, CDR1 is SGHTA and CDR2 FQGNSA. The entire variable domain, with the rest obtained from reference TRBV7-2 and TRBJ2-3, is as follows: GAGVSQSPSNKVTEKGKDVELRCDPISGHTALYWYRQSLGQGLEFLIYFQGNSAPDKSGLPSDRFSAERTGGSVSTLTIQRTQQEDSAVYLCASSWPTSGNLGTQYFGPGTRLTVL.

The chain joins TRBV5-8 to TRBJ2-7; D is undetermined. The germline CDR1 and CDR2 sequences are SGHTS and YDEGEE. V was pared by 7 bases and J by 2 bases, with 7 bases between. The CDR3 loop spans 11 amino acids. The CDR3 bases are TGTGCCAGCTCCAGCACCTACGAGCAGTACTTC. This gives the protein CASSSTYEQYF.

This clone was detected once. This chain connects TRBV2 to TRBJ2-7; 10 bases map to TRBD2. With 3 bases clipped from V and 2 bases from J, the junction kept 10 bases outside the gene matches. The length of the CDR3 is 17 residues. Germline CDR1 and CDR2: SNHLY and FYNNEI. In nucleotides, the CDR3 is TGTGCCAGCAGTGACTTGGTAGCGGGAGGAAAAACCTACGAGCAGTACTTC. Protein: CASSDLVAGGKTYEQYF.

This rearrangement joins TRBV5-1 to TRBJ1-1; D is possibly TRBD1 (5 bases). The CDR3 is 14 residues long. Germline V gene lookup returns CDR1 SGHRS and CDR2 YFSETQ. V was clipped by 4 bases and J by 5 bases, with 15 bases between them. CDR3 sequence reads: CASSPPSGGTEAFF. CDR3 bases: TGCGCCAGCAGCCCCCCCTCGGGGGGGACTGAAGCTTTCTTT.

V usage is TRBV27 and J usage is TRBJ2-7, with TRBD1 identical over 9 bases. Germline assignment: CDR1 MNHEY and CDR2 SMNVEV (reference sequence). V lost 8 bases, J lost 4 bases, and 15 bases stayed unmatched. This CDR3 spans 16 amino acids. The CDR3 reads CASRRGGTGLRYEQYF. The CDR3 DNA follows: TGTGCCAGCCGACGTGGGGGGACAGGGCTTCGGTACGAGCAGTACTTC.

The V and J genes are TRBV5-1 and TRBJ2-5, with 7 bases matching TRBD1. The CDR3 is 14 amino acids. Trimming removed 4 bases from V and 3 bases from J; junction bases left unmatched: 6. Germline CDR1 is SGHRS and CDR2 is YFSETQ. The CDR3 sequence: CASSRGQDKETQYF. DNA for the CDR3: TGCGCCAGCAGCCGTGGACAGGACAAAGAGACCCAGTACTTC.

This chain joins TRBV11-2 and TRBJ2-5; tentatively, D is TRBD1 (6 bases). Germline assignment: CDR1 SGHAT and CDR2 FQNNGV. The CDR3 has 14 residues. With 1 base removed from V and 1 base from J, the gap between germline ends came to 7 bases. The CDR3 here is CASSLGTVQETQYF. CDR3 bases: TGTGCCAGCAGCTTAGGGACAGTCCAAGAGACCCAGTACTTC.

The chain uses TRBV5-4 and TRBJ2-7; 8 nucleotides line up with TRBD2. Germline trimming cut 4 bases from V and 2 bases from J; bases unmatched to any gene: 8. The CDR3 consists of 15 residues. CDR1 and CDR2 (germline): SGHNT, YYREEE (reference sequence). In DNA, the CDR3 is TGTGCCAGCAGCCCGGGGGGGGCCCCACCCTACGAGCAGTACTTC. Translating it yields CASSPGGAPPYEQYF.

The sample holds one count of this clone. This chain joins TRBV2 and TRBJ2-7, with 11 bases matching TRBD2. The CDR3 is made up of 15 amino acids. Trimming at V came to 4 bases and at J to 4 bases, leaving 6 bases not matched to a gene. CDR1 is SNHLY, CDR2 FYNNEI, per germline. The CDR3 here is CASSALAGVSYEQYF. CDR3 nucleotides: TGTGCCAGCAGTGCACTAGCGGGAGTATCTTACGAGCAGTACTTC. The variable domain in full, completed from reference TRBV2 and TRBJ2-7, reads EPEVTQTPSHQVTQMGQEVILRCVPISNHLYFYWYRQILGQKVEFLVSFYNNEISEKSEIFDDQFSVERPDGSNFTLKIRSTKLEDSAMYFCASSALAGVSYEQYFGPGTRLTVT.

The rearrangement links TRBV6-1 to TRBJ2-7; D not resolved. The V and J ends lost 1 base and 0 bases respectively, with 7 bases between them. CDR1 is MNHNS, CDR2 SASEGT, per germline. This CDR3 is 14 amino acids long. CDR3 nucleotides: TGTGCCAGCAGTGAAGGGACGGACTCCTACGAGCAGTACTTC. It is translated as CASSEGTDSYEQYF.

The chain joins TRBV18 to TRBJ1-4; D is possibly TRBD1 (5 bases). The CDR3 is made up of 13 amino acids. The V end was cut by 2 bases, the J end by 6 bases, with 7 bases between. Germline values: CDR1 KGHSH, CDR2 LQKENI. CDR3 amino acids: CASSPRGDEKLFF. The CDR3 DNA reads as TGTGCCAGCTCACCAAGGGGAGATGAAAAACTGTTTTTT.

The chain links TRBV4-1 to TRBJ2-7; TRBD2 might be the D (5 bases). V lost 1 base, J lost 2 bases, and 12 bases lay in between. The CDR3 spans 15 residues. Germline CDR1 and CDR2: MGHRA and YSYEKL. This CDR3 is CASSQGVGITYEQYF. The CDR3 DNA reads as TGCGCCAGCAGCCAAGGGGTCGGGATTACCTACGAGCAGTACTTC.

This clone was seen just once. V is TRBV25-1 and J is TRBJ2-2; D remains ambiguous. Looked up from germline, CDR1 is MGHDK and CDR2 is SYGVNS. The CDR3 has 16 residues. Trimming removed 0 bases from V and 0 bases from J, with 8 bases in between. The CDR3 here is CASSEYAQANTGELFF. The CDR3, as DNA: TGTGCCAGCAGTGAATATGCACAAGCGAACACCGGGGAGCTGTTTTTT.

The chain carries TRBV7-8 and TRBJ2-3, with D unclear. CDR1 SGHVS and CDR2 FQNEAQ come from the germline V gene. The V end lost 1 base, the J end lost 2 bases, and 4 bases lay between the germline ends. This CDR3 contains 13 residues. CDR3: CASSLGVTDTQYF. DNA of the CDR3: TGTGCCAGCAGCTTAGGGGTCACAGATACGCAGTATTTT.

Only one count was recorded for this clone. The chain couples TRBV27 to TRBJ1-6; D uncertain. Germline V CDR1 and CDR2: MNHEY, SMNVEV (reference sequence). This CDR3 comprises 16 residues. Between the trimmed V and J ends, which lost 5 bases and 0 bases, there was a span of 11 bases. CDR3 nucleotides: TGTGCCAGCAGTCTTAAGGGTAGCTCCTATAATTCACCCCTCCACTTT. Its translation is CASSLKGSSYNSPLHF.

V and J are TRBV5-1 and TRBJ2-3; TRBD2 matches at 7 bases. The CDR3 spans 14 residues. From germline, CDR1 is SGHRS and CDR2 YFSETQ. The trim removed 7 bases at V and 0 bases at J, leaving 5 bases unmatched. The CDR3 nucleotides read TGCGCCAGCTCCTCAGCGGGGAGCACAGATACGCAGTATTTT. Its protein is CASSSAGSTDTQYF.

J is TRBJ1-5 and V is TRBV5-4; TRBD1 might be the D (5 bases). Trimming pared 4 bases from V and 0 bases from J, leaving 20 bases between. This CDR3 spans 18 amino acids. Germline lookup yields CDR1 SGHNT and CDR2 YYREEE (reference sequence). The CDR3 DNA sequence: TGTGCCAGCAGCGTCGGGGGAACAGTACCCTCTAGCAATCAGCCCCAGCATTTT. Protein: CASSVGGTVPSSNQPQHF. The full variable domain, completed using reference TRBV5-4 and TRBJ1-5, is ETGVTQSPTHLIKTRGQQVTLRCSSQSGHNTVSWYQQALGQGPQFIFQYYREEENGRGNFPPRFSGLQFPNYSSELNVNALELDDSALYLCASSVGGTVPSSNQPQHFGDGTRLSIL.